Below are 18 T cell receptor beta chains sequenced from a single sample in a study of blood T cell repertoires in COVID-19. Only in-frame clones appear in the TCRdb table, and some are missing; sequencing was by immunoSEQ multiplex PCR. The data hold under 150,000 clones, with 79% observed a single time. The source material was peripheral blood. The source of these receptors is a man aged 50-59 years with active or convalescent COVID-19.

This chain connects TRBV11-3 to TRBJ1-1, with a weak D call TRBD1 (5 bases). Trimming took 3 bases from V and 1 from J, leaving 9 bases between them. The CDR3 is 14 residues long. CDR1 is SGHNT and CDR2 is YENEEA in the germline V gene. As DNA, the CDR3 is TGTGCCAGCAGCTTCGGACACCCGAACACTGAAGCTTTCTTT. It encodes CASSFGHPNTEAFF. Filled out from reference TRBV11-3 and TRBJ1-1, the complete variable domain reads EAGVVQSPRYKIIEKKQPVAFWCNPISGHNTLYWYLQNLGQGPELLIRYENEEAVDDSQLPKDRFSAERLKGVDSTLKIQPAELGDSAVYLCASSFGHPNTEAFFGQGTRLTVV.

The V gene is TRBV19, the J gene TRBJ1-1; 8 nucleotides align to TRBD1. V shed 5 bases, J shed 5 bases, and the junction held 7 bases outside the gene matches. Germline loops: CDR1 LNHDA, CDR2 SQIVND (reference sequence). The CDR3 length is 14 residues. CDR3: CASSSTGAWTEAFF. Written as DNA, the CDR3 is TGTGCCAGTAGTTCGACAGGGGCATGGACTGAAGCTTTCTTT.

V usage is TRBV2 and J usage is TRBJ1-5; 11 bases map to TRBD1. CDR1 is SNHLY and CDR2 is FYNNEI in the germline V gene. The CDR3 length is 17 residues. J lost 3 bases, V lost 6 bases, and 10 bases had no gene match. The CDR3 DNA is TGTGCCAGCAGGGAAACAGGACAGGGGGCGAACAATCAGCCCCAGCATTTT. This sequence encodes CASRETGQGANNQPQHF.

The rearrangement links TRBV5-1 to TRBJ2-1; 11 nucleotides line up with TRBD2. The germline V gene encodes CDR1 SGHRS and CDR2 YFSETQ. With 4 bases clipped from V and 4 bases from J, the junction kept 7 bases outside the gene matches. The CDR3 consists of 16 residues. Written as DNA, the CDR3 is TGCGCCAGCAGCAGACCACTAGCGGGAGCGTACAATGAGCAGTTCTTC. This encodes CASSRPLAGAYNEQFF.

V is TRBV28 and J is TRBJ2-7; 7 nucleotides agree with TRBD1. In germline, CDR1 is MDHEN, CDR2 SYDVKM. The CDR3 loop spans 16 amino acids. V lost 1 base to trimming and J lost 1 base; unmatched junction nucleotides: 7. The chain's CDR3 is CASSLSGKGASYEQYF. The CDR3 DNA is TGTGCCAGCAGTTTATCGGGAAAGGGGGCTTCCTACGAGCAGTACTTC. Drawing the rest from reference TRBV28 and TRBJ2-7, the complete variable domain is DVKVTQSSRYLVKRTGEKVFLECVQDMDHENMFWYRQDPGLGLRLIYFSYDVKMKEKGDIPEGYSVSREKKERFSLILESASTNQTSMYLCASSLSGKGASYEQYFGPGTRLTVT.

The chain employs TRBV28 and TRBJ1-2; 12 nucleotides line up with TRBD1. The CDR3 has 15 residues. The J segment lost 8 bases and the V segment lost 5 bases, leaving 9 bases of the junction unmatched. Per germline, CDR1 MDHEN and CDR2 SYDVKM. Here the CDR3 reads CASSTTGTGGGGYTF. DNA for the CDR3: TGTGCCAGCAGTACGACCGGGACAGGGGGCGGCGGCTACACCTTC.

The rearrangement uses TRBV2 and TRBJ1-3; the D gene is possibly TRBD1 (6 bases). The CDR3 totals 14 residues. The V end lost 3 bases, the J end lost 4 bases, and 10 bases lay between the germline ends. CDR1 and CDR2 from the germline V gene are SNHLY and FYNNEI. Here the CDR3 reads CASSDRGPGNTIYF. CDR3 nucleotides: TGTGCCAGCAGTGACAGGGGTCCCGGAAACACCATATATTTT.

This clone was seen a single time. Here the CDR3 DNA reads TGTGCCAGCAGCTTCCGGACTAGCGCCGTTGACGAGCAGTACTTC. It specifies CASSFRTSAVDEQYF. V usage is TRBV11-1 and J usage is TRBJ2-7, with 9 bases identical to TRBD2. Trimming cost V 3 bases and J 5 bases; bases outside gene matches: 8. The length of the CDR3 is 15 residues. Per the germline V gene, CDR1 is SGHAT and CDR2 is FQDESV (reference sequence).

The rearrangement joins TRBV13 to TRBJ2-7; 8 bases match TRBD2. The CDR3 totals 16 residues. V gave up 3 bases and J gave up 7 bases; unmatched junction bases: 14. Germline CDR1 and CDR2: PRHDT and FYEKMQ (reference sequence). The CDR3 here is CASSLVTGTRGREQYF. The CDR3 DNA is TGTGCCAGCAGCTTGGTCACCGGGACTAGGGGTCGGGAGCAGTACTTC. Drawing the rest from reference TRBV13 and TRBJ2-7, the complete variable domain is AAGVIQSPRHLIKEKRETATLKCYPIPRHDTVYWYQQGPGQDPQFLISFYEKMQSDKGSIPDRFSAQQFSDYHSELNMSSLELGDSALYFCASSLVTGTRGREQYFGPGTRLTVT.

The V gene is TRBV7-8, the J gene TRBJ2-5; tentatively, D is TRBD2 (7 bases). The CDR3 has 15 amino acids. V lost 3 bases and J 5 bases, leaving 16 bases between the germline ends. Germline loops: CDR1 SGHVS, CDR2 FQNEAQ. CDR3 sequence reads: CASSFSGGPGETQYF. CDR3 in DNA: TGTGCCAGCAGCTTCTCCGGGGGGCCGGGGGAGACCCAGTACTTC.

The rearrangement links TRBV28 to TRBJ1-1; the match to TRBD1 covers 7 bases. Looked up from germline, CDR1 is MDHEN and CDR2 is SYDVKM. V trimming: 11 bases; J trimming: 6 bases; junction bases outside the gene matches: 30. CDR3 length: 19 residues. CDR3 sequence (DNA): TGTGCCCGCCGCCGCCCGGGGCAGGGGGGTGGGGGCCATGGCCCTGAAGCTTTCTTT. Translation: CARRRPGQGGGGHGPEAFF.

The chain links TRBV10-3 to TRBJ2-3; maybe TRBD1 (5 bases). V was pared by 2 bases and J by 1 base, with 10 bases between. The CDR3 sequence is 15 residues long. Germline lookup yields CDR1 ENHRY and CDR2 SYGVKD. The CDR3 DNA reads TGTGCCATCAGTGAGAGTCCACAGGGCACAGATACGCAGTATTTT. Protein sequence: CAISESPQGTDTQYF.

This clone showed up just once. The chain combines TRBV5-6 with TRBJ1-2, with 8 positions matching TRBD1. The CDR3 sequence is 12 residues long. Per the germline V gene, CDR1 is SGHDT and CDR2 is YYEEEE. V was pared by 4 bases and J by 8 bases, with 4 bases of the junction left unmatched. The CDR3 spells CASSRQGRGYTF. CDR3 nucleotides: TGTGCCAGCAGCCGACAGGGGAGGGGCTACACCTTC. Combining the CDR3 with reference TRBV5-6 and TRBJ1-2 gives the whole variable domain DAGVTQSPTHLIKTRGQQVTLRCSPKSGHDTVSWYQQALGQGPQFIFQYYEEEERQRGNFPDRFSGHQFPNYSSELNVNALLLGDSALYLCASSRQGRGYTFGSGTRLTVV.

The CDR3 DNA reads as TGTGCCAGCAGTCGTAGGGGAAATGAGCAGTTCTTC. Residues: CASSRRGNEQFF. The rearrangement joins TRBV7-3 to TRBJ2-1; D may be TRBD1 (5 bases). The CDR3 has 12 residues. Trimming stripped 6 bases from V and 7 bases from J, with 10 bases between. Per germline, CDR1 SGHTA and CDR2 FQGTGA.

The chain joins TRBV21-1 to TRBJ2-4; the table's D call of TRBD2 was not tested on the DNA. TRBV21-1 is shown as a pseudogene. The CDR3 is 19 amino acids. The CDR3 region is CASSKKGLAGGRGKNIQYF. The CDR3 DNA reads TGTGCCAGCAGCAAAAAGGGTCTAGCGGGAGGGCGGGGCAAAAACATTCAGTACTTC.

The V gene is TRBV6-2 or TRBV6-3, the J gene TRBJ2-5, with TRBD1 identical over 10 bases. Germline values: CDR1 MNHEY, CDR2 SVGEGT. The V gene end was trimmed by 0 bases and the J gene end by 5 bases; junction bases not matched to a gene: 9. This CDR3 comprises 17 residues. In DNA form, the CDR3 reads TGTGCCAGCAGTTACTCGTCTGAGACAGGGGGCTCGGAGACCCAGTACTTC. Residues: CASSYSSETGGSETQYF.

The rearrangement links TRBV6-5 to TRBJ2-1; 9 bases fit TRBD1. Germline lookup yields CDR1 MNHEY and CDR2 SVGAGI. Losses at the gene ends were 6 bases for V and 8 bases for J; bases not matched to a gene: 5. This CDR3 has 13 amino acids. Here the CDR3 DNA reads TGTGCCAGCAGCCACAGGGGGCGTCATGAGCAGTTCTTC. The encoded protein is CASSHRGRHEQFF.

J is TRBJ2-5 and V is TRBV25-1; unclear D gene. The V gene lost 5 bases and the J gene lost 2 bases, with 9 bases spanning the gap. CDR3 size: 13 residues. The V gene's germline CDR1 is MGHDK and CDR2 SYGVNS. CDR3 nucleotide sequence: TGTGCCAGCAGTAGACACCCTCAAGAGACCCAGTACTTC. This gives the protein CASSRHPQETQYF.